In this sample, the clone carrying this TCR beta chain turned up once. What it binds is not known. Germline lookup yields CDR1 SGHNT and CDR2 YYREEE (reference sequence). This CDR3 spans 17 amino acids. With 4 bases clipped from V and 2 bases from J, the junction kept 15 bases outside the gene matches. This sample was taken from a study of cytomegalovirus exposure and HLA in healthy donors. Clones were read by immunoSEQ multiplex PCR, and TCRdb kept only the in-frame ones, dropping some. The sample carries tens of thousands of clones, roughly 94% recorded once. Study-wide findings and caveats: Rare TCR sequences dominated, though some public TCRs recurred in many donors. High specificity and sensitivity for cytomegalovirus status were reported for the classifier. Some TCR beta chains (164 of them) were listed as cytomegalovirus-associated.

The clonotype originates from a man between 18 and 29 years old in good health and CMV-seropositive. Sequenced: PBMCs. The V and J genes are TRBV5-4 and TRBJ2-7; 7 bases map to TRBD2. CDR3 residues: CASSPGSGGRGAYEQYF. The CDR3 nucleotides are TGTGCCAGCAGCCCTGGGTCAGGCGGGAGAGGCGCCTACGAGCAGTACTTC.